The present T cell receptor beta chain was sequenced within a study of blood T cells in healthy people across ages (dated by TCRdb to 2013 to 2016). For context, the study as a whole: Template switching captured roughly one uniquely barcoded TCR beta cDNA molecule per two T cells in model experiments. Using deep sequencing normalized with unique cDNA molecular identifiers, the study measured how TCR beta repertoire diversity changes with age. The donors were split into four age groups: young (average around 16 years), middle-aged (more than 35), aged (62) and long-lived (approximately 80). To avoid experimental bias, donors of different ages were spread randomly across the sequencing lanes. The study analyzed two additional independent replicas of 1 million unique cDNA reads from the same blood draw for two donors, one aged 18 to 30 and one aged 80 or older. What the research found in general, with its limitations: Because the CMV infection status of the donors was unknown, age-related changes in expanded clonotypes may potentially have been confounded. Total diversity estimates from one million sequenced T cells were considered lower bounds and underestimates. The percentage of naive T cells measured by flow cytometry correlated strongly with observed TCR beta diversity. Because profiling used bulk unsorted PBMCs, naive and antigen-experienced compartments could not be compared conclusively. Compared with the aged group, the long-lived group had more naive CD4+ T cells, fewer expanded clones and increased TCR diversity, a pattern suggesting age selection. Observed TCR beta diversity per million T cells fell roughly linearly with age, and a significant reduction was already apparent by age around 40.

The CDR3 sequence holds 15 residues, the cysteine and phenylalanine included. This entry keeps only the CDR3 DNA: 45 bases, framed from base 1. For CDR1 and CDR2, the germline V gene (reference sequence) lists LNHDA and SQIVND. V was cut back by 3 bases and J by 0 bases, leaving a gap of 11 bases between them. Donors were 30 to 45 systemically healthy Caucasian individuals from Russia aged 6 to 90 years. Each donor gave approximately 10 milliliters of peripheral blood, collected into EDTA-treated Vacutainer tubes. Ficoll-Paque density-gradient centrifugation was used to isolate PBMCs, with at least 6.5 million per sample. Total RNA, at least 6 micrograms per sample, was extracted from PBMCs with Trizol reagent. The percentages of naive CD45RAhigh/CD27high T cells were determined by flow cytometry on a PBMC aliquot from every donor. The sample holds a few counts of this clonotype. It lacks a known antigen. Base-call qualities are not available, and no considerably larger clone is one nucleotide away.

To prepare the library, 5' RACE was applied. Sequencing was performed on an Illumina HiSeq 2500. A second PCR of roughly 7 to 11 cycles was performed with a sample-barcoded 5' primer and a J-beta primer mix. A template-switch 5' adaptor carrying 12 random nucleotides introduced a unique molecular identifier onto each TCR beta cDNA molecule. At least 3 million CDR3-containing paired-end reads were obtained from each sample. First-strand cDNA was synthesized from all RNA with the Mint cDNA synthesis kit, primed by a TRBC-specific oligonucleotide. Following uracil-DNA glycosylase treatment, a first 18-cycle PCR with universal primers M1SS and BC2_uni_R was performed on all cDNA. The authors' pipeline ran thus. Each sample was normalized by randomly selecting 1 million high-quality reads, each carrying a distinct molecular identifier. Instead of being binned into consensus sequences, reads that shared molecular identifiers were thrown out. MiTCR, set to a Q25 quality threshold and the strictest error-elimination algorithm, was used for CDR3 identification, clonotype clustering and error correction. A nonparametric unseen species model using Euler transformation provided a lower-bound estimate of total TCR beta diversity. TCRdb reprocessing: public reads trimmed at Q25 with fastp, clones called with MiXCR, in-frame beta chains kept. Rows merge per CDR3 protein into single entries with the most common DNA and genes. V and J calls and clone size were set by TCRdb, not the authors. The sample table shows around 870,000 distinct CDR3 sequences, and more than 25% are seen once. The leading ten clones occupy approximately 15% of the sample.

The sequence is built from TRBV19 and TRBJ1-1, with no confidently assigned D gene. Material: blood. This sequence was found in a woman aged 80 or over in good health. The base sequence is TGTGCCAGTAGTATCGGCCGTTTGGTGAACACTGAAGCTTTCTTT. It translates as CASSIGRLVNTEAFF.